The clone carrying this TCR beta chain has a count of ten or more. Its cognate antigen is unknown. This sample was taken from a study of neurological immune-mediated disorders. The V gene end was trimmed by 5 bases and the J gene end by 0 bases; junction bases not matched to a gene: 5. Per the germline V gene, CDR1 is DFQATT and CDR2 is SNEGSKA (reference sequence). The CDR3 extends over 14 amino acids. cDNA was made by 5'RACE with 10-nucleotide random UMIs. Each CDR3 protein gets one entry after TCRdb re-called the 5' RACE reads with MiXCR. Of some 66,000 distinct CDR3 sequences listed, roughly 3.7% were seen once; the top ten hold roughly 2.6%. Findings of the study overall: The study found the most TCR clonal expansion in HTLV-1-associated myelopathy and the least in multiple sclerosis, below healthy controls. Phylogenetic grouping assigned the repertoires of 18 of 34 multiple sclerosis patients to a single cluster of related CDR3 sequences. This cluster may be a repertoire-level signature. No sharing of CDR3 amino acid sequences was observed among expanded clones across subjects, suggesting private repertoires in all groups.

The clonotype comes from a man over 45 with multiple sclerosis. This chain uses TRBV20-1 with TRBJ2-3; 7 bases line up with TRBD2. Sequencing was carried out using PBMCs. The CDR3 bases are TGCAGTGCTGGGGGGGGATCAAGCACAGATACGCAGTATTTT. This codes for CSAGGGSSTDTQYF.